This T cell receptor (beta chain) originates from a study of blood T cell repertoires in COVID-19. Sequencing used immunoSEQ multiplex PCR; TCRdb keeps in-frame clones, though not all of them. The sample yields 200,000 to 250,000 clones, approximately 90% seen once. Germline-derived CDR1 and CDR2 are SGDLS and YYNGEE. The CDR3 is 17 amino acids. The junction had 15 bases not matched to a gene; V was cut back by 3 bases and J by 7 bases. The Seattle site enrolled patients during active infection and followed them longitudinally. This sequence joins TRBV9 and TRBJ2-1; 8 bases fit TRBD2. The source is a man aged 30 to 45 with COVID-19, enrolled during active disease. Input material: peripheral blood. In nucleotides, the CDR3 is TGTGCCAGCAGCGCCCCCCGCAGCGGGAGTACTGATAATGAGCAGTTCTTC. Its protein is CASSAPRSGSTDNEQFF.